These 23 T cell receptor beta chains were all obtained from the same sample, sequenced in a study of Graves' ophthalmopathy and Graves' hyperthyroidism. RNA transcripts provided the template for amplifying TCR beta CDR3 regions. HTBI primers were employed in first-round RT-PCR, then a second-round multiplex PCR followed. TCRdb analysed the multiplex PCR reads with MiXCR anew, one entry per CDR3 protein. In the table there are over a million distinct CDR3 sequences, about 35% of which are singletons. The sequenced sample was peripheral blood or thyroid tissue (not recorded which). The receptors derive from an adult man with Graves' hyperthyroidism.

In DNA, the CDR3 is TGCAGTGCTACCCGACCTGGGGGGACGGGGCAGCCCCAGCATTTT. It yields the protein CSATRPGGTGQPQHF. The chain joins TRBV20-1 to TRBJ1-5; possible D gene TRBD1, 5 bases. Germline-derived CDR1 and CDR2 are DFQATT and SNEGSKA (reference sequence). V was clipped by 4 bases and J by 7 bases, with 20 bases between them. This CDR3 has 15 residues.

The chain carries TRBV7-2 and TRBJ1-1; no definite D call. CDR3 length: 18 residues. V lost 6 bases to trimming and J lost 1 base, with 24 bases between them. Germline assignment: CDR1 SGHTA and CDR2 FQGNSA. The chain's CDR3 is CASSRGGFGREANTEAFF. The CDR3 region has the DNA TGTGCCAGCAGTCGCGGAGGCTTCGGGCGTGAGGCGAACACTGAAGCTTTCTTT. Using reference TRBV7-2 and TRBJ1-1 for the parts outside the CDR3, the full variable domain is GAGVSQSPSNKVTEKGKDVELRCDPISGHTALYWYRQSLGQGLEFLIYFQGNSAPDKSGLPSDRFSAERTGGSVSTLTIQRTQQEDSAVYLCASSRGGFGREANTEAFFGQGTRLTVV.

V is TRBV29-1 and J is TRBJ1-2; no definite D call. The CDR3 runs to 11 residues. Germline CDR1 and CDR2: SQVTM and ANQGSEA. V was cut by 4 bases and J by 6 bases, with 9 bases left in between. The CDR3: CSVADSDGYTF. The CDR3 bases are TGCAGCGTTGCCGATTCGGATGGCTACACCTTC.

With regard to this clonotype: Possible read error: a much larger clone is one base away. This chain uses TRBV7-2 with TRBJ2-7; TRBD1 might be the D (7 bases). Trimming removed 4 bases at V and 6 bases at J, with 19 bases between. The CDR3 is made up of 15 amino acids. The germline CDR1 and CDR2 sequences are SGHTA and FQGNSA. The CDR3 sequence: CASSSGGLARREQYF. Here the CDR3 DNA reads TGTGCCAGCAGCTCAGGGGGACTTGCCAGACGCGAGCAGTACTTC.

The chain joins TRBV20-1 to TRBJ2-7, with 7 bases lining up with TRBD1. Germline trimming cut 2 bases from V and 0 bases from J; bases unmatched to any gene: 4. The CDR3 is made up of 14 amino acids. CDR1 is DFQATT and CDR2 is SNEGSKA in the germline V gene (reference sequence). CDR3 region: CSARRDSSSYEQYF. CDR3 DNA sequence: TGCAGTGCTAGACGGGACAGTAGCTCCTACGAGCAGTACTTC.

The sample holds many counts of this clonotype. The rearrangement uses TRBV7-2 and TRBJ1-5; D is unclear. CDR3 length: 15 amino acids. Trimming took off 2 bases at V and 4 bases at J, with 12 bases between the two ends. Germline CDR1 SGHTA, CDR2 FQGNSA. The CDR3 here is CASSLYDVGNQPQHF. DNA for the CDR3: TGTGCCAGCAGCTTATACGATGTGGGGAATCAGCCCCAGCATTTT. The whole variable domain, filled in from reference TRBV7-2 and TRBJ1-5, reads GAGVSQSPSNKVTEKGKDVELRCDPISGHTALYWYRQSLGQGLEFLIYFQGNSAPDKSGLPSDRFSAERTGGSVSTLTIQRTQQEDSAVYLCASSLYDVGNQPQHFGDGTRLSIL.

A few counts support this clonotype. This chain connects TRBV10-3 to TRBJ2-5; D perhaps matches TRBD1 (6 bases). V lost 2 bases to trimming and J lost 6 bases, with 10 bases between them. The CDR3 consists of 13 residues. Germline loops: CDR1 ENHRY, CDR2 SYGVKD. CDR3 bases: TGTGCCATCAGTGAGGCAGGGGAACAGACCCAGTACTTC. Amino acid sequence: CAISEAGEQTQYF.

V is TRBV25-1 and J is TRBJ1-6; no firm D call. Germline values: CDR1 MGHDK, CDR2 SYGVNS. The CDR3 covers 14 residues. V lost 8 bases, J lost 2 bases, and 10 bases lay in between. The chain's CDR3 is CASVEGTYNSPLHF. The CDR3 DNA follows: TGTGCCAGCGTAGAAGGAACCTATAATTCACCCCTCCACTTT.

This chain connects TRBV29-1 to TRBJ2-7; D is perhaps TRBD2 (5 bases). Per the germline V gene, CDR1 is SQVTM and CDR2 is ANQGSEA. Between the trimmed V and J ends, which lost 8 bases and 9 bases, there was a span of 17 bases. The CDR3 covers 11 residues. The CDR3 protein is CSYRPEGAQYF. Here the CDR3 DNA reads TGCAGCTATCGGCCAGAGGGTGCGCAGTACTTC.

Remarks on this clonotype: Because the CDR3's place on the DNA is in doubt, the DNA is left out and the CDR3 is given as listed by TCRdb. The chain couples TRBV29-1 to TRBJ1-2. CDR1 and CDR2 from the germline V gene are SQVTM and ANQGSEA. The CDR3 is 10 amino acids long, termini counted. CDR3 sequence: CSVAIGSFTF.

CDR3 DNA: TGTGCCAGCAGCTTAGAAGGGGAGACCCAGCATTTT. Translation gives CASSLEGETQHF. The gene calls are TRBV7-2 and TRBJ1-5; D perhaps matches TRBD1 (5 bases). The CDR3 spans 12 residues. Germline V gives CDR1 SGHTA, CDR2 FQGNSA. Trimming left V 1 base short and J 11 bases short, with 9 bases between.

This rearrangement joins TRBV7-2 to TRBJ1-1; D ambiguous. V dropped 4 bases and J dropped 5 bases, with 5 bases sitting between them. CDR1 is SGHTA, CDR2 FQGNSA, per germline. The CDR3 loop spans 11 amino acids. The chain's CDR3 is CASSYYTEAFF. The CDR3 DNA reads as TGTGCCAGCAGCTACTATACTGAAGCTTTCTTT.

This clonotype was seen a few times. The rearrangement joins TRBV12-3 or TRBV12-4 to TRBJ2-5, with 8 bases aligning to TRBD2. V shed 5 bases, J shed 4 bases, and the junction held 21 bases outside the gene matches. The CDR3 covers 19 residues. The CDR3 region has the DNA TGTGCCAGCAGTGTACTCGGACTAGCATGGAAAGGGCCGGGAGAGACCCAGTACTTC. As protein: CASSVLGLAWKGPGETQYF.

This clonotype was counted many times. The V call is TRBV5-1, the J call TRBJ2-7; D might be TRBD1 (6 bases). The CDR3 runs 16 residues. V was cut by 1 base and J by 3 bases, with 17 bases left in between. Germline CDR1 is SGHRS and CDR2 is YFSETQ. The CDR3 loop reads CASSLLTGTTVYEQYF. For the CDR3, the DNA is TGCGCCAGCAGCTTGTTAACCGGGACAACGGTCTACGAGCAGTACTTC.

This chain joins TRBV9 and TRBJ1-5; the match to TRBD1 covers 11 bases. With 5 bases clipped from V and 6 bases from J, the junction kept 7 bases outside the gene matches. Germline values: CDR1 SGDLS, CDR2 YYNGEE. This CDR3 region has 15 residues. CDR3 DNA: TGTGCCAGCAGTCCCAGGGACAGGGGGAGTCAGCCCCAGCATTTT. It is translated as CASSPRDRGSQPQHF.

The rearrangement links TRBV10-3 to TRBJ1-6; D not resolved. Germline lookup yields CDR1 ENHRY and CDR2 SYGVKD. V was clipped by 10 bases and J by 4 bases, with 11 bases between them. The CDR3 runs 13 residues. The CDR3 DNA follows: TGTGCCACTCTTCAGACTTATAATTCACCCCTCCACTTT. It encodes CATLQTYNSPLHF.

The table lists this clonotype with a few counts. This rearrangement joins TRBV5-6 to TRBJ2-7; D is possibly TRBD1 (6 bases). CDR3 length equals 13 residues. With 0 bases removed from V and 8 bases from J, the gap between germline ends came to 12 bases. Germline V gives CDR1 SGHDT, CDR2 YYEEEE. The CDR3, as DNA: TGTGCCAGCAGCTTGGCCAGGGGTGCCAAGCAGTACTTC. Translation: CASSLARGAKQYF.

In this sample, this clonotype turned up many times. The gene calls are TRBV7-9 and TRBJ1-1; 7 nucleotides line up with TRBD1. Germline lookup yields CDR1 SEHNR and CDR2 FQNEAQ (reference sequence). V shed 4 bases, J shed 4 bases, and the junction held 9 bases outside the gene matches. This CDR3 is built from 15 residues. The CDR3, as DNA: TGTGCCAGCAGCTCGTACAGGGGAGGGGGCACTGAAGCTTTCTTT. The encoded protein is CASSSYRGGGTEAFF.

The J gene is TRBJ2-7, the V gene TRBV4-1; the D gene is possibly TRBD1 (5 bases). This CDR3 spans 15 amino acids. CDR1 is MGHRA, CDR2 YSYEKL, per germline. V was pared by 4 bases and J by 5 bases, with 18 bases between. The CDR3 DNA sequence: TGCGCCAGCAGCCGGATTTCGACAGTCGTTGACGAGCAGTACTTC. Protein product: CASSRISTVVDEQYF.

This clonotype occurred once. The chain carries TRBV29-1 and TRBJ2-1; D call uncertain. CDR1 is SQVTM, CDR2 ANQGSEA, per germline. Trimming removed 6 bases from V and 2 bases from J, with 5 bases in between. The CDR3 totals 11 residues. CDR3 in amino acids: CSVPAYNEQFF. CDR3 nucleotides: TGCAGCGTGCCTGCCTACAATGAGCAGTTCTTC.

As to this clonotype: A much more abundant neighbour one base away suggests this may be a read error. The CDR3 loop is CASSRNWSTGELFF. As DNA, the CDR3 is TGCGCCAGCAGTAGAAACTGGAGCACCGGGGAGCTGTTTTTT. The chain employs TRBV10-1 and TRBJ2-2; D gene uncertain. CDR3 size: 14 residues. Germline CDR1 is WNHNN and CDR2 is SYGVQD (reference sequence). Trimming took 5 bases from V and 4 from J, leaving 11 bases between them.

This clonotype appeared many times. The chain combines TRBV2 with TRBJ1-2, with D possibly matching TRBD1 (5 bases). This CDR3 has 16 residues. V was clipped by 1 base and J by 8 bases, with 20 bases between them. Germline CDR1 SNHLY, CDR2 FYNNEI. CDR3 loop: CASSEGVRVGLSGYTF. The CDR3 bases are TGTGCCAGCAGTGAAGGGGTGCGGGTGGGACTCTCCGGCTACACCTTC. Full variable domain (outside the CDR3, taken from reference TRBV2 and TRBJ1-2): EPEVTQTPSHQVTQMGQEVILRCVPISNHLYFYWYRQILGQKVEFLVSFYNNEISEKSEIFDDQFSVERPDGSNFTLKIRSTKLEDSAMYFCASSEGVRVGLSGYTFGSGTRLTVV.

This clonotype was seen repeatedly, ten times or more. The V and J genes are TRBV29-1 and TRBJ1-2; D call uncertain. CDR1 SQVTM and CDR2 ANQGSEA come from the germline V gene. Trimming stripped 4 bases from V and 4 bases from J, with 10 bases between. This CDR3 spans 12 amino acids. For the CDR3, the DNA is TGCAGCGTTGGAGTGGCTGGCTATGGCTACACCTTC. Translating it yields CSVGVAGYGYTF.